This T cell receptor (beta chain) appears in the sequencing data of a study of blood T cell repertoires in COVID-19. Study-wide background: Collection of acute and convalescent COVID-19 samples took place in the United States, Italy and Spain.

The CDR3 contains 15 residues. J was trimmed by 6 bases and V by 6 bases; bases with no gene match: 11. Germline CDR1 reads SGHRS; CDR2 reads YFSETQ. Source study methods: Amplifying reference gene primers gave estimates of nucleated cell counts. The assay was immunoSEQ multiplex PCR, and TCRdb's table has in-frame clones only and misses some. From that table come the V and J calls and clone size; the DNA was used to work out D and trimming. The table lists under 500,000 clones, around 88% of them singletons. The sequencing sample was made of peripheral blood. The receptor was derived from a woman in her 30s with acute or convalescent COVID-19. The chain uses TRBV5-1 and TRBJ2-2; 7 bases line up with TRBD1. CDR3 in amino acids: CASKARQGSAGELFF. The CDR3 bases are TGCGCCAGCAAGGCGCGACAGGGTAGTGCCGGGGAGCTGTTTTTT.